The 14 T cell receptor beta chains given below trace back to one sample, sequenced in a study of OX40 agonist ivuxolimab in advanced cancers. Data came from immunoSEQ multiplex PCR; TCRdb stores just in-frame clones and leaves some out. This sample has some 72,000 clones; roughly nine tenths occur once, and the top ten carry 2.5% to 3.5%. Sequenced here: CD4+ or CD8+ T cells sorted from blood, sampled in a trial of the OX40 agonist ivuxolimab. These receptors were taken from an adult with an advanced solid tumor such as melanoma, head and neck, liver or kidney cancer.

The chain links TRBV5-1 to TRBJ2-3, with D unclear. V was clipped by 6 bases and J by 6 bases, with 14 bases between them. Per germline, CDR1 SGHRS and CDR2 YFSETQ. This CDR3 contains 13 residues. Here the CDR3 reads CASNQDPADTQYF. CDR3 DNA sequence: TGCGCCAGCAACCAAGACCCAGCGGATACGCAGTATTTT.

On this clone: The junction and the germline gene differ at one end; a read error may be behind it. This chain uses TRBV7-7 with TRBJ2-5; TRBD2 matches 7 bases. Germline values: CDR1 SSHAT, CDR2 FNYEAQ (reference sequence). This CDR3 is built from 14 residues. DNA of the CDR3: TGTGCTAGCAGCTCTACCGGGGGAGGGGAGACCCAGTACTTC. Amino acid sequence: CASSSTGGGETQYF.

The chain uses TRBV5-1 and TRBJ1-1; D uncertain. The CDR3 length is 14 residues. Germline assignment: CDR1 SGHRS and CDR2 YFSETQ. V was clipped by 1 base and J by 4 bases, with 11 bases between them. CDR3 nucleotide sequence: TGCGCCAGCAGCTTGATGCAGGTGGGCACTGAAGCTTTCTTT. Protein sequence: CASSLMQVGTEAFF.

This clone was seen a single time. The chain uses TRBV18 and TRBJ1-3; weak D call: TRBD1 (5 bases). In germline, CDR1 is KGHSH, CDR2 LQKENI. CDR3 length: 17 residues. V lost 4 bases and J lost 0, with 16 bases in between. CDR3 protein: CASSLYPGTDSGNTIYF. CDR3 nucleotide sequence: TGTGCCAGCTCACTTTACCCGGGGACCGACTCTGGAAACACCATATATTTT.

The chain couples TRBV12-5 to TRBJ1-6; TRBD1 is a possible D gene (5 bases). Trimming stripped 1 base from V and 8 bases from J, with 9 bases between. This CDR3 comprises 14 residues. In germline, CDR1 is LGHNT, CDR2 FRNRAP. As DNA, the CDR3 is TGTGCTAGTGGTTTGGAGGGGTTAGATTCACCCCTCCACTTT. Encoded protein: CASGLEGLDSPLHF.

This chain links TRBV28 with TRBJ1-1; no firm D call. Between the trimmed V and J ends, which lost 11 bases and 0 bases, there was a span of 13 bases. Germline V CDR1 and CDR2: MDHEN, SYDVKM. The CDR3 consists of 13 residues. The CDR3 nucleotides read TGTGCCTGTCAACGAAAGATGAACACTGAAGCTTTCTTT. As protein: CACQRKMNTEAFF.

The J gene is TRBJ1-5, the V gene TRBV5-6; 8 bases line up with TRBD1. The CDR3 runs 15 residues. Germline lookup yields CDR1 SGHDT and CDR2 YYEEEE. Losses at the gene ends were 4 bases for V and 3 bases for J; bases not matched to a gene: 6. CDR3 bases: TGTGCCAGCAGCCTGACAGGGGTAAACAATCAGCCCCAGCATTTT. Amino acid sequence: CASSLTGVNNQPQHF.

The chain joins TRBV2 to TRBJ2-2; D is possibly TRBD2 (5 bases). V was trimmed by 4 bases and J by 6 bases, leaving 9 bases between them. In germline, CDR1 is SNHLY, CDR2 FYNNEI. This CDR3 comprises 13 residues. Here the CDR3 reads CASSARGSGELFF. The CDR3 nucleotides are TGTGCCAGCAGTGCCCGGGGATCCGGGGAGCTGTTTTTT. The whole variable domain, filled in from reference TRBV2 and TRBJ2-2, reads EPEVTQTPSHQVTQMGQEVILRCVPISNHLYFYWYRQILGQKVEFLVSFYNNEISEKSEIFDDQFSVERPDGSNFTLKIRSTKLEDSAMYFCASSARGSGELFFGEGSRLTVL.

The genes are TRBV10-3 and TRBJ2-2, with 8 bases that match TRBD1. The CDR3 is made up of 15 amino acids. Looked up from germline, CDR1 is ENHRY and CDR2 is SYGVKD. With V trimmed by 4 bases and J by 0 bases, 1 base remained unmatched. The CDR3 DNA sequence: TGTGCCATCAGTGGACAGGGGTCGAACACCGGGGAGCTGTTTTTT. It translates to CAISGQGSNTGELFF.

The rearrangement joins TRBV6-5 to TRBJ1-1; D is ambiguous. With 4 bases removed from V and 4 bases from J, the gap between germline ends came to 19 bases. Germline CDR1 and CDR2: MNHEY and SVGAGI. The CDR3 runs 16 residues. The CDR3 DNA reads TGTGCCAGCAGTTTGAGACGCGCAGGAGCGGGCACTGAAGCTTTCTTT. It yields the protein CASSLRRAGAGTEAFF.

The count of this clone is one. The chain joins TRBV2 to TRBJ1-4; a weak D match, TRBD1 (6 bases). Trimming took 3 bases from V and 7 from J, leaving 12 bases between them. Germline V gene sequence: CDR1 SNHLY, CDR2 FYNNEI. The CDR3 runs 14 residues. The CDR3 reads CASSEWGGREKLFF. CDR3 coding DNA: TGTGCCAGCAGTGAGTGGGGGGGCCGTGAAAAACTGTTTTTT.

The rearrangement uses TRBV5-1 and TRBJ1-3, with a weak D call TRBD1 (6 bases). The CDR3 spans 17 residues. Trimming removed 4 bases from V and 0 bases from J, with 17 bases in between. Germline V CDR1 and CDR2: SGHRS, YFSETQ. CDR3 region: CASSGSIGQNSGNTIYF. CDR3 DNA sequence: TGCGCCAGCAGCGGGTCGATTGGACAGAACTCTGGAAACACCATATATTTT. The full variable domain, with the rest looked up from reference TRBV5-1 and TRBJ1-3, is KAGVTQTPRYLIKTRGQQVTLSCSPISGHRSVSWYQQTPGQGLQFLFEYFSETQRNKGNFPGRFSGRQFSNSRSEMNVSTLELGDSALYLCASSGSIGQNSGNTIYFGEGSWLTVV.

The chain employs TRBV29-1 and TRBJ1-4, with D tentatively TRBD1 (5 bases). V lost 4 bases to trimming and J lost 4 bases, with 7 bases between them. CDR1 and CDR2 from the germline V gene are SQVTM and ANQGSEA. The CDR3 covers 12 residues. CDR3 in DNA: TGCAGCGTTGGGGGGGATAATGAAAAACTGTTTTTT. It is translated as CSVGGDNEKLFF.

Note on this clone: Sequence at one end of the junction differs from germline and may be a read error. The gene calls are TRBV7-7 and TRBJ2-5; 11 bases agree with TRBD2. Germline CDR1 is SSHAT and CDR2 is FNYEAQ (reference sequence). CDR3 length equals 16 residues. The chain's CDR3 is CASRRGLAENQETQYF. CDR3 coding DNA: TGTGCTAGCAGAAGGGGACTAGCGGAGAACCAAGAGACCCAGTACTTC.